The 15 T cell receptor beta chains below were found in one sample sequenced in a study of blood T cell repertoires in COVID-19. Some clones are missing from TCRdb's copy, which holds only in-frame ones; the method was immunoSEQ multiplex PCR. The table records under 200,000 clones, 84% of them present only once. Sequencing was carried out using peripheral blood. The origin of the receptors is a human donor with acute or convalescent COVID-19. The donor label of this sample is uncertain.

The chain employs TRBV7-3 and TRBJ1-1, with D maybe TRBD1 (6 bases). Trimming stripped 4 bases from V and 7 bases from J, with 16 bases between. This CDR3 is 14 amino acids long. Germline lookup yields CDR1 SGHTA and CDR2 FQGTGA. CDR3 protein: CASSSQRGTGEAFF. DNA of the CDR3: TGTGCCAGCAGCTCGCAGAGGGGGACGGGTGAAGCTTTCTTT.

As regards this clone: Within the sample, other DNA sequences also encode this same CDR3. The V call is TRBV7-3, the J call TRBJ2-6, with unresolved D. CDR1 and CDR2 from the germline V gene are SGHTA and FQGTGA. Trimming pared 5 bases from V and 0 bases from J, leaving 5 bases between. CDR3 size: 14 residues. The CDR3 protein is CASSPSSGANVLTF. As DNA, the CDR3 is TGTGCCAGCAGCCCCAGCTCTGGGGCCAACGTCCTGACTTTC.

The chain joins TRBV5-1 to TRBJ1-2; possibly TRBD1 for D (6 bases). The germline V and J ends were trimmed by 4 bases and 4 bases, with 14 bases remaining between them. The CDR3 spans 14 residues. Germline lookup yields CDR1 SGHRS and CDR2 YFSETQ. This chain's CDR3 is CASSLGQPGYGYTF. The DNA of the CDR3 is TGCGCCAGCAGCCTCGGACAGCCCGGCTATGGCTACACCTTC.

The table lists this clone with a count of one. This rearrangement joins TRBV13 to TRBJ2-7; TRBD1 agrees at 11 bases. Losses at the gene ends were 5 bases for V and 3 bases for J; bases not matched to a gene: 6. Germline loops: CDR1 PRHDT, CDR2 FYEKMQ (reference sequence). This CDR3 is 15 amino acids long. The CDR3 sequence: CASSPGTGGDYEQYF. DNA for the CDR3: TGTGCCAGCAGCCCCGGGACAGGGGGGGACTACGAGCAGTACTTC.

Comments on this clone: The junction does not match germline at one end; this may be a read error. The V call is TRBV6-5, the J call TRBJ1-5, with D hard to call. In germline, CDR1 is MNHEY, CDR2 SVGAGI. The length of the CDR3 is 16 residues. The CDR3: CASSYPLEGSDQPQHF. The CDR3 nucleotides read TGTGCCAGTAGCTACCCACTAGAGGGTAGCGATCAGCCCCAGCATTTT.

V usage is TRBV27 and J usage is TRBJ2-1; perhaps TRBD2 as D (5 bases). The CDR3 runs 16 residues. Trimming stripped 4 bases from V and 7 bases from J, with 20 bases between. Germline assignment: CDR1 MNHEY and CDR2 SMNVEV (reference sequence). The CDR3 region is CASSWNGAGRRNEQFF. In nucleotides, the CDR3 is TGTGCCAGCAGTTGGAACGGTGCGGGCCGTCGGAATGAGCAGTTCTTC.

Comments on this clone: Other nucleotide sequences in the sample specify the same CDR3. CDR3 coding DNA: TGTGCCAGCAGTCCTTACAATGAGCAGTTCTTC. Translated: CASSPYNEQFF. The J gene is TRBJ2-1, the V gene TRBV2, with D uncertain. Germline V gene sequence: CDR1 SNHLY, CDR2 FYNNEI. V shed 5 bases and J shed 4 bases, with 3 bases lying between them. This CDR3 is built from 11 residues. The variable domain in full, completed from reference TRBV2 and TRBJ2-1, reads EPEVTQTPSHQVTQMGQEVILRCVPISNHLYFYWYRQILGQKVEFLVSFYNNEISEKSEIFDDQFSVERPDGSNFTLKIRSTKLEDSAMYFCASSPYNEQFFGPGTRLTVL.

The genes are TRBV7-2 and TRBJ2-1; 15 nucleotides agree with TRBD2. V trimming: 4 bases; J trimming: 10 bases; junction bases outside the gene matches: 8. CDR3 length: 16 residues. CDR1 and CDR2 (germline): SGHTA, FQGNSA. Here the CDR3 reads CASSSRTSGRAGEQFF. In DNA form, the CDR3 reads TGTGCCAGCAGCTCACGGACTAGCGGGAGGGCCGGGGAGCAGTTCTTC.

This clone was observed once. The chain recombines TRBV7-2 with TRBJ1-5; D may be TRBD1 (6 bases). CDR3 length: 14 residues. Trimming took 4 bases from V and 4 from J, leaving 11 bases between them. Per the germline V gene, CDR1 is SGHTA and CDR2 is FQGNSA. CDR3 amino acids: CASSSGQRNQPQHF. DNA of the CDR3: TGTGCCAGCAGCTCAGGACAGAGAAATCAGCCCCAGCATTTT.

The rearrangement links TRBV5-1 to TRBJ1-2; 7 positions agree with TRBD1. Germline CDR1 is SGHRS and CDR2 is YFSETQ. With V trimmed by 2 bases and J by 3 bases, 1 base remained unmatched. There are 13 residues in the CDR3. CDR3 nucleotides: TGCGCCAGCAGCTTCACAGGGGACTATGGCTACACCTTC. Amino acids: CASSFTGDYGYTF.

This chain links TRBV2 with TRBJ1-6; 9 positions agree with TRBD1. V lost 5 bases to trimming and J lost 10 bases; unmatched junction nucleotides: 12. The CDR3 contains 16 residues. Germline lookup yields CDR1 SNHLY and CDR2 FYNNEI. The DNA for the CDR3 is TGTGCCAGCAGTAGACCGGGACAGGGAGGCGACTCACCCCTCCACTTT. Its translation is CASSRPGQGGDSPLHF.

The chain uses TRBV5-1 and TRBJ1-2; possibly TRBD1 for D (5 bases). CDR3 size: 15 residues. The germline CDR1 and CDR2 sequences are SGHRS and YFSETQ. V was cut by 3 bases and J by 6 bases, with 18 bases left in between. DNA for the CDR3: TGCGCCAGCAGCTCTCAGGGAATACCGTCGGATGGCTACACCTTC. Amino acids: CASSSQGIPSDGYTF.

The gene calls are TRBV2 and TRBJ2-1; D is possibly TRBD1 (5 bases). The V gene's germline CDR1 is SNHLY and CDR2 FYNNEI. The CDR3 length is 15 residues. V gave up 4 bases and J gave up 6 bases, with 16 bases separating them. The CDR3 sequence: CASSAGARMGNEQFF. CDR3 DNA sequence: TGTGCCAGCAGTGCTGGGGCTAGGATGGGCAATGAGCAGTTCTTC. Drawing the rest from reference TRBV2 and TRBJ2-1, the complete variable domain is EPEVTQTPSHQVTQMGQEVILRCVPISNHLYFYWYRQILGQKVEFLVSFYNNEISEKSEIFDDQFSVERPDGSNFTLKIRSTKLEDSAMYFCASSAGARMGNEQFFGPGTRLTVL.

V and J are TRBV28 and TRBJ1-6, with D maybe TRBD1 (5 bases). This CDR3 comprises 15 residues. The germline CDR1 and CDR2 sequences are MDHEN and SYDVKM. V lost 7 bases to trimming and J lost 7 bases, with 17 bases between them. The CDR3 nucleotides read TGTGCCAGCATCGTACGGGGGGAATTAAATTCACCCCTCCACTTT. Protein: CASIVRGELNSPLHF.

The V gene is TRBV5-1, the J gene TRBJ1-1; D is perhaps TRBD1 (5 bases). V was cut by 4 bases and J by 7 bases, with 17 bases left in between. Germline V gene sequence: CDR1 SGHRS, CDR2 YFSETQ. The CDR3 has 14 amino acids. CDR3 coding DNA: TGCGCCAGCAGCCCGGGACCGCTGGAGGGTGAAGCTTTCTTT. Translating it yields CASSPGPLEGEAFF.